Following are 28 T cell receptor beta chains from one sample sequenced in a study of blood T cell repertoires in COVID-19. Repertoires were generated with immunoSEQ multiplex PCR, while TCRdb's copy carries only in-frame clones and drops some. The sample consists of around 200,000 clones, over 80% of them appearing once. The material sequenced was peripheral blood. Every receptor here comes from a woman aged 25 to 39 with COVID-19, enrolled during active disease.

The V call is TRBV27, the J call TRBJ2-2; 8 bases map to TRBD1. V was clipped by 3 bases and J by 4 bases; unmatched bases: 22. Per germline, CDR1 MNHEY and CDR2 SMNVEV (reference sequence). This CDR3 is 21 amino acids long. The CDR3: CASSFIQGGQATPLSTGELFF. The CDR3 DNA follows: TGTGCCAGCAGTTTTATTCAGGGGGGACAGGCCACACCATTGAGCACCGGGGAGCTGTTTTTT.

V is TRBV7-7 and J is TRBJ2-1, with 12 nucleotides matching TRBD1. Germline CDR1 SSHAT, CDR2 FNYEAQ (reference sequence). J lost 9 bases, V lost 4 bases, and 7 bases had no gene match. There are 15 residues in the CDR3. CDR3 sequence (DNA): TGTGCCAGCAGCTCCGGGACAGGGGGCTGGGGTGAGCAGTTCTTC. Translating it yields CASSSGTGGWGEQFF.

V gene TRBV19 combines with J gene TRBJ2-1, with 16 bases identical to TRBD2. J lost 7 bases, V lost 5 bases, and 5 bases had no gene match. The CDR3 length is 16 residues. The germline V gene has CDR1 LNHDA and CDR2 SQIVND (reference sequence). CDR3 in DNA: TGTGCCAGTAGTGAGGGGACTAGCGGGAGGGCAAATGAGCAGTTCTTC. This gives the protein CASSEGTSGRANEQFF.

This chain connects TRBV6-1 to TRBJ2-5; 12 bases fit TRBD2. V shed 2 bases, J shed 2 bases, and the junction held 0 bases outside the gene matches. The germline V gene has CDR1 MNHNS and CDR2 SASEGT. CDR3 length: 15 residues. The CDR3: CASSETSGGQETQYF. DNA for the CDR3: TGTGCCAGCAGTGAAACTAGCGGGGGGCAAGAGACCCAGTACTTC.

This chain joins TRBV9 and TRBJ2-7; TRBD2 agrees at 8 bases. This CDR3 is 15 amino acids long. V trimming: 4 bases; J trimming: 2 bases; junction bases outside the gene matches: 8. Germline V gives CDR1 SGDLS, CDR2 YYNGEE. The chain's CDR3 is CASSSSGGLTYEQYF. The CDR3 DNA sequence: TGTGCCAGCAGCTCCAGCGGGGGACTTACCTACGAGCAGTACTTC. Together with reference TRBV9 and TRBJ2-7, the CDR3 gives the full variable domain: DSGVTQTPKHLITATGQRVTLRCSPRSGDLSVYWYQQSLDQGLQFLIQYYNGEERAKGNILERFSAQQFPDLHSELNLSSLELGDSALYFCASSSSGGLTYEQYFGPGTRLTVT.

Here the CDR3 reads CASSTGTTNSYNEQFF. The CDR3 DNA reads as TGCGCCAGCAGCACGGGGACTACCAACTCCTACAATGAGCAGTTCTTC. V is TRBV5-1 and J is TRBJ2-1, with 7 bases lining up with TRBD2. The CDR3 is 16 amino acids. V lost 4 bases and J lost 0; bases outside the gene matches: 7. CDR1 is SGHRS, CDR2 YFSETQ, per germline.

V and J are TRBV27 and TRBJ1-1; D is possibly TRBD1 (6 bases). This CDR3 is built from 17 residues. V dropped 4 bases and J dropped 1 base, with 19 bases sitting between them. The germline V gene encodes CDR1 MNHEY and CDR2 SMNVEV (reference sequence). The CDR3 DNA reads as TGTGCCAGCAGTTCGCCCGCTCTAAAGGGGGAGAACACTGAAGCTTTCTTT. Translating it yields CASSSPALKGENTEAFF.

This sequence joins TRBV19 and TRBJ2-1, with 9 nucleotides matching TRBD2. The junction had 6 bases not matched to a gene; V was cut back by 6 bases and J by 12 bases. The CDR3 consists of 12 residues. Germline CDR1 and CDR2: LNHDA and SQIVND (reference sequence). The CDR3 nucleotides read TGTGCCAGTAGAACGGGACTAGCAAGGCAGTTCTTC. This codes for CASRTGLARQFF.

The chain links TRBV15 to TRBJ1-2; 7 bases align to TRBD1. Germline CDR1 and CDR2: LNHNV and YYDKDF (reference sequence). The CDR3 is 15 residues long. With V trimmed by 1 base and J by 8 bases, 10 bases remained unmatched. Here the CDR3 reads CATSRVTGEAGGYTF. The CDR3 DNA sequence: TGTGCCACCAGCAGAGTTACAGGGGAAGCAGGAGGCTACACCTTC.

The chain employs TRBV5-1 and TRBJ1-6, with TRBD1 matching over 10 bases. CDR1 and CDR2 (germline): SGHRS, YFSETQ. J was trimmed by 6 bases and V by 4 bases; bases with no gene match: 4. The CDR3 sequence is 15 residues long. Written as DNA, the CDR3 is TGCGCCAGCAGCCCGGGGACAGGGGCTAATTCACCCCTCCACTTT. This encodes CASSPGTGANSPLHF. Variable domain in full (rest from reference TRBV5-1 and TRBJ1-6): KAGVTQTPRYLIKTRGQQVTLSCSPISGHRSVSWYQQTPGQGLQFLFEYFSETQRNKGNFPGRFSGRQFSNSRSEMNVSTLELGDSALYLCASSPGTGANSPLHFGNGTRLTVT.

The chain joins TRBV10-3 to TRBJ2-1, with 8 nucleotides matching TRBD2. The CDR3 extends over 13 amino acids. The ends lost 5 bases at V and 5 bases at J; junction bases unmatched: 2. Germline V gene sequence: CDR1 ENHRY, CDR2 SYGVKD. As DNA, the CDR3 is TGTGCCATCAGTAGCGGGGGTAACAATGAGCAGTTCTTC. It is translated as CAISSGGNNEQFF.

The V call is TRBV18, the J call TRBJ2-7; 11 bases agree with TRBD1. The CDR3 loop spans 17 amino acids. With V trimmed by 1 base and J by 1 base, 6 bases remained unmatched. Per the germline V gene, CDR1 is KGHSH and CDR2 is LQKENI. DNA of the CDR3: TGTGCCAGCTCACCACTGGGGACAGGGGGGATTTCCTACGAGCAGTACTTC. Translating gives CASSPLGTGGISYEQYF.

CDR3 DNA sequence: TGTGCCATTTCGAGCGCGAACTATGGCTACACCTTC. Encoded protein: CAISSANYGYTF. The chain combines TRBV10-3 with TRBJ1-2; D unresolved. The CDR3 runs 12 residues. CDR1 is ENHRY and CDR2 is SYGVKD in the germline V gene. The V gene lost 9 bases and the J gene lost 2 bases, with 10 bases spanning the gap.

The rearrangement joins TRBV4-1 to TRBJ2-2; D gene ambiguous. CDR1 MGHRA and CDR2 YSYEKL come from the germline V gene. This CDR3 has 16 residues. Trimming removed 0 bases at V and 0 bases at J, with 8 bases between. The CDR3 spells CASSQDSTTNTGELFF. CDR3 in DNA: TGCGCCAGCAGCCAAGATAGCACAACGAACACCGGGGAGCTGTTTTTT.

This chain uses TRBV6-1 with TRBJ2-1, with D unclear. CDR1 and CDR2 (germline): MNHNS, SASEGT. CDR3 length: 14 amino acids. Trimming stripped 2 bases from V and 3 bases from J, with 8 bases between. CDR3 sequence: CASSEHSYYNEQFF. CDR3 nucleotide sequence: TGTGCCAGCAGTGAACACTCCTACTACAATGAGCAGTTCTTC.

The CDR3 loop is CAWSGLAGTYEQYF. In DNA form, the CDR3 reads TGTGCCTGGAGTGGACTAGCGGGTACCTACGAGCAGTACTTC. The V call is TRBV30, the J call TRBJ2-7, with 10 bases lining up with TRBD2. CDR3 length equals 14 residues. Germline loops: CDR1 GTSNPN, CDR2 SVGIG (reference sequence). With 1 base clipped from V and 2 bases from J, the junction kept 2 bases outside the gene matches.

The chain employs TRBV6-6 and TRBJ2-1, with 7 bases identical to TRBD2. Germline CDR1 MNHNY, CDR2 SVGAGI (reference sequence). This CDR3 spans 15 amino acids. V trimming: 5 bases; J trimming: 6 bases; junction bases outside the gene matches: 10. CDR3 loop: CASSPVVGGPNEQFF. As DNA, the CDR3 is TGTGCCAGCAGTCCCGTGGTGGGAGGGCCCAATGAGCAGTTCTTC.

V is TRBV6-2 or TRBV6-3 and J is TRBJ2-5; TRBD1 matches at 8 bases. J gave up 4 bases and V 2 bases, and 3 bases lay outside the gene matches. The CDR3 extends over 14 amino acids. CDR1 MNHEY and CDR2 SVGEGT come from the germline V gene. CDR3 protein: CASSYGTGGETQYF. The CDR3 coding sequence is TGTGCCAGCAGTTACGGTACAGGGGGAGAGACCCAGTACTTC.

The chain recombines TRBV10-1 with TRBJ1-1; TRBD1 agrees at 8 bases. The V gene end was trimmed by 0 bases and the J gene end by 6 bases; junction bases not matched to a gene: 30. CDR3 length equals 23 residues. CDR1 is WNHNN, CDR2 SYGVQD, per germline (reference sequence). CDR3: CASSESLPIFQAGGSVTISEAFF. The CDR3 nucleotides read TGCGCCAGCAGTGAGTCGCTGCCGATCTTCCAAGCAGGGGGCTCTGTTACTATCTCTGAAGCTTTCTTT.

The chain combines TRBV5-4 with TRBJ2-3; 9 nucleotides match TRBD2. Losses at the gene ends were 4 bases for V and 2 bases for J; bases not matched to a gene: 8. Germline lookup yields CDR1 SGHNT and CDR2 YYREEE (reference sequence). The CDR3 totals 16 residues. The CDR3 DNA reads TGTGCCAGCAGCCCCGCAGGGACTAGCACCACAGATACGCAGTATTTT. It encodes CASSPAGTSTTDTQYF. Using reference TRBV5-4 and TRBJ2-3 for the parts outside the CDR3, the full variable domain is ETGVTQSPTHLIKTRGQQVTLRCSSQSGHNTVSWYQQALGQGPQFIFQYYREEENGRGNFPPRFSGLQFPNYSSELNVNALELDDSALYLCASSPAGTSTTDTQYFGPGTRLTVL.

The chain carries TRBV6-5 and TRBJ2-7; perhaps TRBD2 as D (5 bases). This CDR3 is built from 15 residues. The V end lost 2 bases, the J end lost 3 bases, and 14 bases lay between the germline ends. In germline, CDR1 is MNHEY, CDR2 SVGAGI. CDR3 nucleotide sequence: TGTGCCAGCAGTTACACGGCGGCGGGCTTCTACGAGCAGTACTTC. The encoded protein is CASSYTAAGFYEQYF.

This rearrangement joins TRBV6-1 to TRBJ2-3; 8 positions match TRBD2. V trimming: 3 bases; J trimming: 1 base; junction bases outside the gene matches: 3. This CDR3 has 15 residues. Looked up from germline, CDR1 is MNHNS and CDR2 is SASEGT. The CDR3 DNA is TGTGCCAGCAGTGACATAGCGGGGCGCACAGATACGCAGTATTTT. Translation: CASSDIAGRTDTQYF.

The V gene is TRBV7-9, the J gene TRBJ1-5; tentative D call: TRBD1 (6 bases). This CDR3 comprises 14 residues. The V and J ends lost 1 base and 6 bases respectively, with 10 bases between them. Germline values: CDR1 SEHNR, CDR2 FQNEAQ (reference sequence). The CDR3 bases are TGTGCCAGCAGCTTAGATGGGGGCGGTCAGCCCCAGCATTTT. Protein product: CASSLDGGGQPQHF.

CDR3 nucleotides: TGTGCCAGCAGCCCGGGGGCCAGCGGGAGCCCTAGAAAATACGAGCAGTACTTC. Its translation: CASSPGASGSPRKYEQYF. The V call is TRBV11-2, the J call TRBJ2-7; 8 positions match TRBD2. The germline V gene has CDR1 SGHAT and CDR2 FQNNGV. V dropped 5 bases and J dropped 4; count of bases not matched to a gene: 19. CDR3 size: 18 residues.

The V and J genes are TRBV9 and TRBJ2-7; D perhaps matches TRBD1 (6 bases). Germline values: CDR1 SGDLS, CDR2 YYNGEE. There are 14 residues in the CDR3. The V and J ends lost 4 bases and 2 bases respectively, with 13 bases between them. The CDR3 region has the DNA TGTGCCAGCAGCCCCACAGGGCCCCCCTACGAGCAGTACTTC. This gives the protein CASSPTGPPYEQYF.

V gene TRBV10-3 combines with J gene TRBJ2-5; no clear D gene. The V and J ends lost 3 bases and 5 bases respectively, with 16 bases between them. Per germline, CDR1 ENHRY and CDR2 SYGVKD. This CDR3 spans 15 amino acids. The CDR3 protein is CAISDDQRQQETQYF. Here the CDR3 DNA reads TGTGCCATCAGTGACGATCAACGACAACAGGAGACCCAGTACTTC.

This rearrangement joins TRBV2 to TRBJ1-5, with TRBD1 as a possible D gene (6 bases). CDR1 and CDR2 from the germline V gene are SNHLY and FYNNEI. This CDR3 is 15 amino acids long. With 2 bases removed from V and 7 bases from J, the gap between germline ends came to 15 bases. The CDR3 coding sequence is TGTGCCAGCAGTGAATGGGGGCAGGGCCAACAGCCCCAGCATTTT. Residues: CASSEWGQGQQPQHF.

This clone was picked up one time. CDR3 region: CASSRTSGMTGELFF. In DNA, the CDR3 is TGCGCCAGCAGCCGGACTAGCGGGATGACCGGGGAGCTGTTTTTT. The V call is TRBV4-3, the J call TRBJ2-2, with 12 bases lining up with TRBD2. There are 15 residues in the CDR3. J was trimmed by 5 bases and V by 4 bases; bases with no gene match: 2. Germline V CDR1 and CDR2: LGHNA, YSLEER.